This passage covers 2 T cell receptor beta chains from one sample sequenced in a study of OX40 agonist ivuxolimab in advanced cancers. Clones were sequenced by immunoSEQ multiplex PCR, and TCRdb holds only the in-frame ones, with some missing. The sample holds more than 95,000 clones, roughly 89% seen once. The source material was CD4+ or CD8+ T cells sorted from blood, sampled in a trial of the OX40 agonist ivuxolimab. The receptors here all came from an adult with an advanced solid tumor such as melanoma, head and neck, liver or kidney cancer.

The gene calls are TRBV7-2 and TRBJ2-3; D unresolved. The germline V and J ends were trimmed by 5 bases and 4 bases, with 7 bases remaining between them. This CDR3 spans 12 amino acids. The germline V gene has CDR1 SGHTA and CDR2 FQGNSA. The CDR3 bases are TGTGCCAGCAGCGCCCCCCCAGATACGCAGTATTTT. It translates to CASSAPPDTQYF.

The gene calls are TRBV28 and TRBJ1-6, with D possibly TRBD1 on 5 matching bases. The CDR3 extends over 15 amino acids. Germline V gene data show CDR1 as MDHEN and CDR2 as SYDVKM. V lost 8 bases and J lost 9, with 20 bases in between. The CDR3 reads CASLSPGPSLSPLHF. Written as DNA, the CDR3 is TGTGCCAGCCTAAGCCCGGGACCCTCGCTTTCACCCCTCCACTTT.